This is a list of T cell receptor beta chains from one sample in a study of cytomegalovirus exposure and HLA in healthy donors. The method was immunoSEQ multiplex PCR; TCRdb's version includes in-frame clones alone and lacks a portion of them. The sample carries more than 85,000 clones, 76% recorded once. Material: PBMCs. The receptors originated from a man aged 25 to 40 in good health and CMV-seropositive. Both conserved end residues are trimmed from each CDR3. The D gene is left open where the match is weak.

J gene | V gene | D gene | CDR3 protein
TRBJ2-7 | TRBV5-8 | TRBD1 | ASSWGTGTIYEQY
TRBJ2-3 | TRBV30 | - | AWDGREDTQY
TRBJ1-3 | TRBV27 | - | ASSLSGSRGGNTIY
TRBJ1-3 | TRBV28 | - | ASSLGGVLSGNTIY
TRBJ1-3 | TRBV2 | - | ASRPYGTPGNTIY
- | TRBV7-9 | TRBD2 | ASSLLAGVYEQY
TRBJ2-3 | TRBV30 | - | AWNLGTSTDTQY
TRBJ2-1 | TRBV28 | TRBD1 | ASSRPGTGINEQF
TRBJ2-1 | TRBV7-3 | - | ASSPDSNEQF
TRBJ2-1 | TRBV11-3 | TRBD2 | ASSLGLAGGPLYNEQF